The 22 T cell receptor beta chains presented below share a single source sample, sequenced in a study of blood T cells in healthy people across ages. Using a J-beta primer mix together with a sample-barcoded 5' primer, a second PCR was run for about 7 to 12 cycles. TCRdb passed the 5' RACE reads through MiXCR, listing each CDR3 protein once. Among 850,000 to 1,000,000 distinct CDR3 sequences listed, just over 50% were seen once. The sample comprised blood. These receptors all stem from a woman aged 55-69 years in good health.

J is TRBJ2-1 and V is TRBV20-1, with 9 bases aligning to TRBD2. CDR1 is DFQATT, CDR2 SNEGSKA, per germline (reference sequence). V dropped 0 bases and J dropped 6; count of bases not matched to a gene: 9. CDR3 length: 16 amino acids. This chain's CDR3 is CSARDMGGRATNEQFF. The CDR3 bases are TGCAGTGCTAGAGATATGGGCGGGAGGGCTACCAATGAGCAGTTCTTC.

This clonotype was detected only a few times. This chain joins TRBV12-3 or TRBV12-4 and TRBJ2-3; TRBD2 aligns across 7 bases. The J segment lost 3 bases and the V segment lost 7 bases, leaving 10 bases of the junction unmatched. CDR3 size: 15 residues. CDR3 nucleotide sequence: TGTGCCAGCACCCCCCCCGCTAGCGGTACAGATACGCAGTATTTT. Residues: CASTPPASGTDTQYF.

V gene TRBV20-1 combines with J gene TRBJ2-1; 8 bases map to TRBD1. Germline-derived CDR1 and CDR2 are DFQATT and SNEGSKA (reference sequence). The CDR3 extends over 15 amino acids. J was trimmed by 9 bases and V by 0 bases; bases with no gene match: 10. The DNA for the CDR3 is TGCAGTGCTAGAGAGGAGGGCAGGGGGCGACCTGAGCAGTTCTTC. It translates to CSAREEGRGRPEQFF.

The rearrangement links TRBV11-2 to TRBJ2-6; no definite D call. The CDR3 length is 19 residues. The germline V gene encodes CDR1 SGHAT and CDR2 FQNNGV. Between the trimmed V and J ends, which lost 7 bases and 1 base, there was a span of 23 bases. The CDR3 reads CASTPNLGSTGSGANVLTF. CDR3 bases: TGTGCCAGCACCCCGAACCTGGGATCTACCGGTTCTGGGGCCAACGTCCTGACTTTC.

The chain employs TRBV5-1 and TRBJ2-5; D is unresolved. The end of the DNA aligns better with TRBJ2-7, so the J call may be wrong. The CDR3 is made up of 15 amino acids. Germline V gene lookup returns CDR1 SGHRS and CDR2 YFSETQ. The CDR3 region is CASSPGGDHLYEQYF. The CDR3 DNA sequence: TGCGCCAGCAGCCCGGGCGGAGACCATCTATACGAGCAGTACTTC.

Of note for this clonotype: This could be a read error, since a much larger clone is one nucleotide away. The CDR3 carries no conserved terminal phenylalanine or tryptophan, so it likely arises from a read error. The V call is TRBV7-2, the J call TRBJ2-5; D not certain. From germline, CDR1 is SGHTA and CDR2 FQGNSA. Trimming took 1 base from V and 1 from J, leaving 7 bases between them. This CDR3 is 14 amino acids long. In DNA form, the CDR3 reads TGTGCCAGCAGCTTAGGGCAGGCCCAAGAGACCCAGTACTAC. Its translation is CASSLGQAQETQYY.

The J gene is TRBJ2-2, the V gene TRBV2; 7 bases match TRBD2. V shed 8 bases, J shed 7 bases, and the junction held 10 bases outside the gene matches. The CDR3 consists of 14 residues. Germline lookup yields CDR1 SNHLY and CDR2 FYNNEI. The CDR3 is CASSAGVFNGELFF. CDR3 coding DNA: TGTGCCAGCTCGGCGGGAGTCTTTAACGGGGAGCTGTTTTTT. Together with reference TRBV2 and TRBJ2-2, the CDR3 gives the full variable domain: EPEVTQTPSHQVTQMGQEVILRCVPISNHLYFYWYRQILGQKVEFLVSFYNNEISEKSEIFDDQFSVERPDGSNFTLKIRSTKLEDSAMYFCASSAGVFNGELFFGEGSRLTVL.

J is TRBJ2-4 and V is TRBV28; no clear D. The CDR3 runs to 16 residues. Trimming removed 5 bases from V and 0 bases from J, with 14 bases in between. The germline CDR1 and CDR2 sequences are MDHEN and SYDVKM. DNA for the CDR3: TGTGCCAGCAGTCTACGGACCATATTAGCCAAAAACATTCAGTACTTC. This encodes CASSLRTILAKNIQYF.

This chain joins TRBV20-1 and TRBJ2-7, with D maybe TRBD1 (6 bases). Per the germline V gene, CDR1 is DFQATT and CDR2 is SNEGSKA (reference sequence). The CDR3 runs to 13 residues. Between the trimmed V and J ends, which lost 3 bases and 2 bases, there was a span of 11 bases. As DNA, the CDR3 is TGCAGTGCTAGTTCTGGGGGCCCCTACGAGCAGTACTTC. It encodes CSASSGGPYEQYF.

The chain carries TRBV18 and TRBJ1-4; the match to TRBD1 covers 8 bases. CDR1 is KGHSH, CDR2 LQKENI, per germline. The CDR3 extends over 14 amino acids. After removal of 5 bases from V and 5 bases from J, the junction contained 4 bases not matched to a gene. The CDR3 DNA reads as TGTGCCAGCTCAAACCGGACAGGGAATGAAAAACTGTTTTTT. Encoded protein: CASSNRTGNEKLFF. The full variable domain, in which reference TRBV18 and TRBJ1-4 provide the parts outside the CDR3, is NAGVMQNPRHLVRRRGQEARLRCSPMKGHSHVYWYRQLPEEGLKFMVYLQKENIIDESGMPKERFSAEFPKEGPSILRIQQVVRGDSAAYFCASSNRTGNEKLFFGSGTQLSVL.

The chain couples TRBV27 to TRBJ2-1; 9 bases match TRBD2. V dropped 5 bases and J dropped 4; count of bases not matched to a gene: 9. Germline CDR1 is MNHEY and CDR2 is SMNVEV (reference sequence). This CDR3 has 16 amino acids. CDR3 sequence: CASSQRTSAYYNEQFF. Written as DNA, the CDR3 is TGTGCCAGCAGTCAACGGACTAGCGCCTATTACAATGAGCAGTTCTTC.

CDR3 in amino acids: CATSRERQGIGTEAFF. The CDR3 DNA sequence: TGTGCCACCAGCAGAGAAAGACAGGGAATAGGGACTGAAGCTTTCTTT. This chain joins TRBV15 and TRBJ1-1, with TRBD1 matching over 7 bases. Germline V gene sequence: CDR1 LNHNV, CDR2 YYDKDF (reference sequence). This CDR3 has 16 residues. V shed 0 bases, J shed 5 bases, and the junction held 9 bases outside the gene matches.

The J gene is TRBJ2-5, the V gene TRBV27; tentatively, D is TRBD2 (5 bases). V lost 7 bases, J lost 3 bases, and 9 bases lay in between. From germline, CDR1 is MNHEY and CDR2 SMNVEV (reference sequence). The CDR3 has 12 amino acids. The CDR3 coding sequence is TGTGCCAGCAAACGGGGAGAAGAGACCCAGTACTTC. Encoded protein: CASKRGEETQYF.

The J gene is TRBJ2-5, the V gene TRBV5-6; D is possibly TRBD1 (6 bases). In germline, CDR1 is SGHDT, CDR2 YYEEEE. This CDR3 comprises 15 residues. V was cut by 2 bases and J by 11 bases, with 22 bases left in between. This CDR3 reads CASSFMDSDVREQYF. The CDR3, as DNA: TGTGCCAGCAGCTTTATGGACAGCGACGTTAGGGAGCAGTACTTC.

CDR3: CASSLGSGRAWNEQYF. The CDR3 coding sequence is TGTGCCAGCAGCTTAGGCAGCGGGAGGGCTTGGAACGAGCAGTACTTC. This sequence joins TRBV7-2 and TRBJ2-7; 10 bases agree with TRBD2. Germline V CDR1 and CDR2: SGHTA, FQGNSA. The CDR3 totals 16 residues. J gave up 5 bases and V 1 base, and 8 bases lay outside the gene matches.

This chain connects TRBV28 to TRBJ2-7; 7 nucleotides match TRBD2. The CDR3 length is 15 residues. V was clipped by 6 bases and J by 4 bases; unmatched bases: 12. Looked up from germline, CDR1 is MDHEN and CDR2 is SYDVKM. The CDR3 bases are TGTGCCAGCAGCCAAGCCCCCCCGGGAGGTTACGAGCAGTACTTC. It codes for CASSQAPPGGYEQYF.

In this sample, this clonotype turned up once. The V call is TRBV29-1, the J call TRBJ1-1; D is perhaps TRBD1 (6 bases). From germline, CDR1 is SQVTM and CDR2 ANQGSEA. This CDR3 comprises 12 residues. The CDR3 coding sequence is TGCAACGTATATAAGGGGGGCACTGAAGCTTTCTTT. Translated, it gives CNVYKGGTEAFF.

V and J are TRBV25-1 and TRBJ1-2, with TRBD1 matching 7 bases. CDR3 length equals 14 residues. J gave up 4 bases and V 2 bases, and 4 bases lay outside the gene matches. Germline CDR1 reads MGHDK; CDR2 reads SYGVNS. The chain's CDR3 is CASSEEGAVYGYTF. Here the CDR3 DNA reads TGTGCCAGCAGTGAAGAGGGGGCGGTCTATGGCTACACCTTC.

The chain couples TRBV7-2 to TRBJ2-3; D is undetermined. The CDR3 has 13 residues. From germline, CDR1 is SGHTA and CDR2 FQGNSA. Trimming removed 5 bases from V and 6 bases from J, with 12 bases in between. CDR3 residues: CASSRYSQDTQYF. As DNA, the CDR3 is TGTGCCAGCAGCCGTTACTCTCAGGATACGCAGTATTTT.

The rearrangement links TRBV13 to TRBJ2-5, with 14 positions matching TRBD2. Germline V gene sequence: CDR1 PRHDT, CDR2 FYEKMQ (reference sequence). The CDR3 is made up of 15 amino acids. J lost 11 bases, V lost 3 bases, and 8 bases had no gene match. CDR3 in amino acids: CASSFGGLAGEEQYF. The CDR3 DNA reads TGTGCCAGCAGCTTCGGGGGACTAGCGGGAGAGGAGCAGTACTTC.

The chain employs TRBV12-3 or TRBV12-4 and TRBJ1-5, with D tentatively TRBD1 (5 bases). Deletions cut 3 bases from V and 4 bases from J, with 13 bases between. There are 15 residues in the CDR3. CDR3 bases: TGTGCCAGCAGTTTTTCGCGACAGAGTAATCAGCCCCAGCATTTT. Its protein product is CASSFSRQSNQPQHF.

CDR3 sequence reads: CASSSRQGAGELFF. For the CDR3, the DNA is TGTGCCAGCAGCTCCCGACAGGGGGCTGGGGAGCTGTTTTTT. The chain employs TRBV7-9 and TRBJ2-2; 10 positions agree with TRBD1. The CDR3 is 14 residues long. Germline V gives CDR1 SEHNR, CDR2 FQNEAQ (reference sequence). V was clipped by 4 bases and J by 8 bases; unmatched bases: 4.